The present T cell receptor (beta chain) was sequenced within a study of beta chain features in type 1 diabetes (dated by TCRdb to 2016 to 2018). At the level of the whole study: Mean age, gender distribution, total cell number and subset yield were not different between patients and healthy donors. Across all samples, some 100,000,000 sorted cells were examined, and cell number per subset correlated strongly with RNA yield. Regulatory and stem cell-like memory subsets were obtained from only 8 patients and roughly eight healthy donors, while naive and central memory subsets were obtained from all 28 donors. The study compared TCRB repertoires of sorted circulating CD4+ T cell subsets between recently diagnosed type 1 diabetes patients and matched healthy donors. The paper as a whole reports these results and caveats: Because the HLA sub-analyses included only small numbers of individuals, any influence of HLA type on TCRB rearrangement was left unresolved. A moderate but significant shortening of TCRB CDR3 length was observed in type 1 diabetes patients in all four CD4+ subsets. Fewer insertions and more nucleotide deletions at VDJ recombination sites were observed in patients with type 1 diabetes, implying thymic rearrangement abnormalities. Because cDNA rather than genomic DNA was sequenced, highly expressing activated cells could have been over-represented, although no difference in activation and CD3 levels was found between groups. Naive, central memory and regulatory TCRB repertoires appeared to be more similar among patients than among healthy donors. PCR might favor shorter templates, but patient and control samples were amplified and corrected together, so any skew would affect both groups equally.

The entire amount of isolated RNA was reverse transcribed using the High Capacity cDNA Reverse Transcription Kit, so the sequenced TCRB transcripts were expressed ones. Deep immunoSEQ sequencing was applied to naive, central memory and regulatory T cell samples, giving an average of about 3.4 million total reads per sample. After sorted cells were lysed in RLT buffer, RNA was extracted with DNase-treated RNeasy Micro or Mini kits, with the choice depending on cell number. Each cell subset was processed separately to prevent cross-contamination, with patient and healthy donor samples processed together. TCRB sequences were amplified from cDNA with the immunoSEQ multiplex PCR, producing 87-bp fragments spanning the CDR3 region. Amplicons were sequenced on the Illumina HiSeq platform. In the source study's methods: Synthetic template baselines were used to correct PCR bias computationally, reads within Hamming distance 2 were collapsed, and singletons that could not be merged were discarded. Reads were aligned to IMGT to assign V, D and J genes, CDR3 length, and insertions or deletions at six rearrangement sites. Within each subset, clonotype counts were normalized to sorted cell number, and only after that were true diversity and Gini coefficients computed with the tcR R package. Repertoire sharing was quantified using the overlap coefficient calculated on TCRB nucleotide sequences. Out-of-frame TCRB sequences from naive cells were analyzed to stand in for the pre-selection repertoire. This immuneACCESS table, as held by TCRdb, lists in-frame sequences with V and J called but not all clones. Of the missing ones, under half trace to an unresolved V gene in checked studies; the others have no known cause. The V and J calls and clone size were taken over from that table, and D and trimming were inferred from the DNA. For this sample the table gives about 260,000 clones, of which about a fifth were detected only once. Around 0.03% of the sample is taken by the ten largest.

Each donor gave one peripheral blood draw, averaging roughly 100 mL, which was collected into heparinised tubes. Using a panel that included CD45RO, CCR7, CD25, CD127, CD95 and CD27, naive, central memory, regulatory and stem cell-like memory CD4+ T cells were sorted on a BD FACSAria II. All sorted populations exceeded 98% purity. PBMCs were isolated right away by Lymphoprep density gradient centrifugation and were stained directly, without culture. To minimize batch effects, samples were stained and sorted in pairs, one healthy donor with one patient per experiment. A few counts support this clone. This receptor's antigen is unknown. The input lacks base qualities; no much larger clone sits a single base away. At the junction V is shortened by 11 bases and J by 0 bases, with 13 bases in between. For CDR1 and CDR2, the germline V gene (reference sequence) lists PRHDT and FYEKMQ. The CDR3 holds 14 amino acids from the cysteine to the phenylalanine. The only DNA kept is the CDR3, 42 bases in frame from the first base.

Specimen: naive CD4+ T cells from blood. Per the publication, the cell subset or site label means: true naive CD4+ T cells. The chain employs TRBV13 and TRBJ2-2; the D region possibly corresponds to TRBD1 (6 bases align). The receptor was isolated from a woman aged 40 to 55 with type 1 diabetes. The CDR3 region: CAGGGSANTGELFF. The bases are TGTGCCGGTGGGGGCAGCGCGAACACCGGGGAGCTGTTTTTT. Reference TRBV13 and TRBJ2-2 proteins supply the regions before and after the CDR3; the full variable domain is: AAGVIQSPRHLIKEKRETATLKCYPIPRHDTVYWYQQGPGQDPQFLISFYEKMQSDKGSIPDRFSAQQFSDYHSELNMSSLELGDSALYFCAGGGSANTGELFFGEGSRLTVL.